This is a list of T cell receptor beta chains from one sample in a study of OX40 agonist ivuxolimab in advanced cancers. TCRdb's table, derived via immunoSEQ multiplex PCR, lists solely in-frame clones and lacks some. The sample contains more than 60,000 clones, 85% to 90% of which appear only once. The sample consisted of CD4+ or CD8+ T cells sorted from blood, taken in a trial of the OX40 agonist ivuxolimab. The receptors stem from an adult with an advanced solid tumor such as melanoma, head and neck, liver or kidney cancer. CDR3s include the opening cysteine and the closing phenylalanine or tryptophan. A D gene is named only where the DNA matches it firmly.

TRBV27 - CASSLLVGYEQYF
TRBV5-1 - CASSLAGELFF
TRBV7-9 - CASSLLGDTGELFF
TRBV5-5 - CASSLGWLGSMGANVLTF
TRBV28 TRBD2 CASSLLAGSNEQYF
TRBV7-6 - CASSYWDANTEAFF
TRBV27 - CASSLEGVSYEQYF
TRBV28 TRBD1 CASSLFSWTGGDGAEAFF
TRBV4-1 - CASIPDYHAQGEQYF
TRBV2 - CASSRGQNLQETQYF
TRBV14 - CASSPGWDTEAFF
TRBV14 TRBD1 CASSRLRDRGEGEQYF
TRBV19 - CASGDGFTGELFF
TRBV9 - CASSVTQGFAGNTIYF
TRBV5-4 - CASSPPGSGELFF
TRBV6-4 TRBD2 CASSGLAGGNNEQFF
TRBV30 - CAWSVRSVLAGRYEQYF
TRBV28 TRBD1 CASSTGTGTGYEQYF
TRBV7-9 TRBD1 CASTWADRNYGYTF
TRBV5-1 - CASSWRQPNEQFF
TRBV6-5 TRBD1 CASSYVSRQGLEQYF
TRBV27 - CASSAFLPGDPTYEQYF
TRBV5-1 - CASSFRGATDTQYF
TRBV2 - CASQGHKNYEQYF
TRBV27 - CASRQQGVGTEAFF
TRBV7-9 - CASSLGNQPQHF
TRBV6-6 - CASWGADNTYEQYF
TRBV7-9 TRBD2 CASSLIAGDQETQYF
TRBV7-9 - CASRTQGINEKLFF
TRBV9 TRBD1 CASSVDTGGYEQYF
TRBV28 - CASSLRTMDIYEQYF
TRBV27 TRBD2 CASSRTSGKGEQYF
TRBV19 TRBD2 CASTAGTSTSYEQYF
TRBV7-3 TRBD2 CASSLPGTSAINEQFF
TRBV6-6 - CASSTPAPGGKEGYTF
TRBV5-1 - CASSPGPQHF
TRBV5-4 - CASSLATEAVQETQYF
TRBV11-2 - CASSWDSSSYEQYF
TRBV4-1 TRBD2 CASSQVGGSGETQYF
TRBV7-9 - CASSLERGGGYTF
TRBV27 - CASSFSRGTDTQYF
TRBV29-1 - CSVWATNEKLFF
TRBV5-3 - CARSPGPSLNEQFF
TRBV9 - CASSVGTTNTGELFF
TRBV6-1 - CASSEPIKSTLSSYEQYF
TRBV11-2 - CASSLTGSLMNTEAFF
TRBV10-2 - CASSVTNTGELFF
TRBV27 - CASSLFWATGATDTQYF
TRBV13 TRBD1 CASRTRGGATEAFF
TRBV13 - CASSAKTSPAETQYF
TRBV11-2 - CASNLRGPDSTDTQYF
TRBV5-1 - CASRGTTYEQYF
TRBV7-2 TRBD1 CASSLEGLAGGILSYEQYF
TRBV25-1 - CASSVQAGSDTQYF